A selection of T cell receptor beta chains follows, all from one sample in a study of OX40 agonist ivuxolimab in advanced cancers. The assay was immunoSEQ multiplex PCR, and TCRdb's table has in-frame clones only and misses some. The table shows about 68,000 clones, with over 80% occurring only once. The starting material was CD4+ or CD8+ T cells sorted from blood, obtained in a trial of the OX40 agonist ivuxolimab. The source is an adult with an advanced solid tumor such as melanoma, head and neck, liver or kidney cancer. Each CDR3 is given with its conserved first and last residue. D genes are given only for firm matches. The listing skips clone size in some rows; elsewhere it reads once, few, many or a size class.

>-|TRBJ1-5|-|TRBV19
TGTGCCAGTAGTACCTTCCCGTGGGGAGGCAATCAGCCCCAGCATTTT
CASSTFPWGGNQPQHF
>-|TRBJ1-5|-|TRBV7-7
TGTGCTAGCAGCTTAGTTGGGGCCCAGGGGCTCATCAATCAGCCCCAGCATTTT
CASSLVGAQGLINQPQHF
>-|TRBJ1-1|-|TRBV7-9
TGTGCCAGCAGCTCTAGCCCAGGGAAGAACACTGAAGCTTTCTTT
CASSSSPGKNTEAFF
>-|TRBJ2-7|TRBD1|TRBV14
TGTGCCAGCAGCCCCGTCGGCAGGGGGTTTACCTACGAGCAGTACTTC
CASSPVGRGFTYEQYF
>once|TRBJ2-1|-|TRBV27
TGTGCCAGCAGTCCCCTCCTGGACAATGAGCAGTTCTTC
CASSPLLDNEQFF
>-|TRBJ2-1|-|TRBV19
TGTGCCAGTAGTATAGATGGGGCGCCGTTCTCCTACAATGAGCAGTTCTTC
CASSIDGAPFSYNEQFF
>-|TRBJ1-5|-|TRBV7-2
TGTGCCAGCAGCTTTGAACCCCCGTATCGGCCCCAGCATTTT
CASSFEPPYRPQHF
>-|TRBJ2-7|-|TRBV6-6
TGTGCCAGCAGTTGGAGCAGGGGTGGTTACGAGCAGTACTTC
CASSWSRGGYEQYF
>-|TRBJ2-7|-|TRBV7-9
TGTGCCAGCAGCCTCTTGCCTACAGCTTACGAGCAGTACTTC
CASSLLPTAYEQYF
>-|TRBJ2-5|TRBD1|TRBV7-9
TGTGCCAGCAGCATACAGGGGGAGTGGACCCAGTACTTC
CASSIQGEWTQYF
>-|TRBJ2-7|-|TRBV7-9
TGTGCCAGCAGCTTAGTAGTGGGCCCCGTTTACGAGCAGTACTTC
CASSLVVGPVYEQYF
>-|TRBJ1-2|TRBD1|TRBV28
TGTGCCAGCAGTCGCACACTACCGGATTTGACAGGGGACCCCCGCTTGGGCTACACCTTC
CASSRTLPDLTGDPRLGYTF
>once|TRBJ1-5|-|TRBV27
TGTGCCAGCGGCCCCGGGCAGCCCCAGCATTTT
CASGPGQPQHF